This TCR beta chain was profiled in a study of response to subunit inactivated influenza vaccine. Points from the study as a whole: The authors offered the suggestion that each seasonal influenza vaccination recruits few new T cells.

This clonotype was seen at least ten times. Its target is unknown. The CDR3 totals 16 residues. V trimming: 5 bases; J trimming: 4 bases; junction bases outside the gene matches: 10. CDR1 DFQATT and CDR2 SNEGSKA come from the germline V gene (reference sequence). One entry per CDR3 protein results from TCRdb running MiXCR on the RT-PCR reads. The sample carries almost 250,000 distinct CDR3 sequences, 10% to 15% recorded once. This TCR was recovered from a man in his forties or fifties who received an inactivated influenza vaccine. The sequencing here drew on non-naive T cells sorted from PBMCs, taken around two weeks before vaccination. V usage is TRBV20-1 and J usage is TRBJ2-1; 11 bases agree with TRBD1. CDR3 in amino acids: CSAPGDRGGEYNEQFF. DNA of the CDR3: TGCAGTGCTCCTGGGGACAGGGGGGGGGAGTACAATGAGCAGTTCTTC.